Each of the 2 T cell receptor beta chains below was sequenced from the same sample in a study of monozygotic twins with inflammatory bowel disease. TCRdb re-called the 5' RACE reads; every CDR3 protein appears as one record, without DNA. Its listing shows a few hundred thousand distinct CDR3 sequences. The sample comprised blood. These receptors all come from a human donor with ulcerative colitis or Crohn's disease, or a healthy co-twin of an affected twin (not recorded which).

The chain is built from TRBV12-3 or TRBV12-4 and TRBJ2-7; TCRdb returns TRBD1, unconfirmable since there is no DNA. The CDR3 has 14 residues. The CDR3 is CASRRQANSYEQYF.

The rearrangement links TRBV5-1 to TRBJ2-1. The CDR3 is 15 amino acids. Germline V gene sequence: CDR1 SGHRS, CDR2 YFSETQ. Here the CDR3 reads CASTKSWTGYNEQFF.